What follows is one T cell receptor (beta chain) and its context. Antigen unknown. A J-beta primer mix and a sample-barcoded 5' primer were used in a second PCR of about 7 to 12 cycles. One entry per CDR3 protein results from TCRdb running MiXCR on the 5' RACE reads. This sample has approximately 780,000 distinct CDR3 sequences, with about a quarter found just once. The sample belongs to a study of blood T cells in healthy people across ages. Regarding the study as a whole: Long-lived and aged donors differed, with more naive CD4+ cells and higher diversity in the long-lived. Changes in expanded clonotypes were possibly confounded, as the CMV status of donors was unknown.

The CDR3 length is 14 residues. Trimming cost V 3 bases and J 3 bases, with 11 bases left between them. Looked up from germline, CDR1 is MNHNY and CDR2 is SVGAGI (reference sequence). The same sample was also studied in work on T cells of mothers and their children.

J is TRBJ1-1 and V is TRBV6-6; a possible D gene is TRBD1 (6 bases). Specimen: blood. The clonotype was recovered from a boy younger than 18 in good health. The CDR3 is CASSYDRRDTEAFF. DNA for the CDR3: TGTGCCAGCAGTTATGACAGGAGGGACACTGAAGCTTTCTTT.